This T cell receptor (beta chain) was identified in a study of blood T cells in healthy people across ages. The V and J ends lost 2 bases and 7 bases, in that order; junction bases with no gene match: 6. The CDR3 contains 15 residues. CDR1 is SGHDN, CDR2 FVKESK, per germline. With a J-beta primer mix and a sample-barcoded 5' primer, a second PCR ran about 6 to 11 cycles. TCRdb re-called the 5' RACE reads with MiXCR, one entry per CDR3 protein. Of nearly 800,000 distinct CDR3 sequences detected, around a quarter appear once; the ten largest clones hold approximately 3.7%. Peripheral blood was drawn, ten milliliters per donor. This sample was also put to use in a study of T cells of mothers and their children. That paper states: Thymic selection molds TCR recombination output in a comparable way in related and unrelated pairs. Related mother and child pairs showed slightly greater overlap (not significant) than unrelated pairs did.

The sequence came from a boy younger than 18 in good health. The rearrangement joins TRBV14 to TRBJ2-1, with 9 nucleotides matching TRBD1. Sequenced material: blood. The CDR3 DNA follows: TGTGCCAGCAGCCAAAGACAGGGGGGTGTGAATGAGCAGTTCTTC. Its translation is CASSQRQGGVNEQFF.